A selection of T cell receptor beta chains follows, all from one sample in a study of human T cells and chemical hapten exposure. TCRdb reprocessed the RACE reads via MiXCR and lists one record per CDR3 protein. This repertoire shows 250,000 or so distinct CDR3 sequences, approximately 7.5% found once; its top ten account for 0.9% to 1.5%. The sample was whole blood, taken in connection with sensitization to the hapten diphenylcyclopropenone (DPC). These receptors all stem from a man aged 18 to 30 with alopecia areata. Some clones in this sample may be carry-over from other donors' samples. Both conserved end residues are part of each CDR3. D genes are given only for firm matches. Some rows have no size entry. The others give once, few or many, or a class for an expanded clone.

j_gene: TRBJ1-4
abundance: few
v_gene: TRBV6-2/TRBV6-3
d_gene: NA
CDR3aa: CASNHPGWANEKLFF
CDR3nt: TGTGCCAGTAACCACCCGGGCTGGGCTAATGAAAAACTGTTTTTT

j_gene: TRBJ2-4
abundance: NA
v_gene: TRBV20-1
d_gene: NA
CDR3aa: CSARDAAKNIQYF
CDR3nt: TGCAGTGCTCGGGATGCGGCCAAAAACATTCAGTACTTC

j_gene: TRBJ2-5
abundance: many
v_gene: TRBV7-9
d_gene: NA
CDR3aa: CASSPPRRDPETQYF
CDR3nt: TGTGCCAGCAGCCCCCCCCGGAGGGACCCGGAGACCCAGTACTTC

j_gene: TRBJ2-2
abundance: NA
v_gene: TRBV5-4
d_gene: TRBD1
CDR3aa: CASSRQGASTGELFF
CDR3nt: TGTGCCAGCAGTCGACAGGGGGCGAGCACCGGGGAGCTGTTTTTT

j_gene: TRBJ2-1
abundance: few
v_gene: TRBV7-2
d_gene: TRBD2
CDR3aa: CASSLRERGYNEQFF
CDR3nt: TGTGCCAGCAGCTTACGCGAGCGGGGCTACAATGAGCAGTTCTTC

j_gene: TRBJ1-1
abundance: many
v_gene: TRBV27
d_gene: NA
CDR3aa: CASSSPSGQNTEAFF
CDR3nt: TGTGCCAGCAGTTCCCCCTCTGGCCAGAACACTGAAGCTTTCTTT

j_gene: TRBJ2-3
abundance: NA
v_gene: TRBV11-3
d_gene: NA
CDR3aa: CASSPRSGTDTQYF
CDR3nt: TGTGCCAGCAGCCCCCGGTCGGGCACAGATACGCAGTATTTT

j_gene: TRBJ1-1
abundance: few
v_gene: TRBV7-9
d_gene: TRBD1
CDR3aa: CASSTTGIATEAFF
CDR3nt: TGTGCCAGCAGCACGACAGGGATCGCCACTGAAGCTTTCTTT

j_gene: TRBJ1-6
abundance: few
v_gene: TRBV7-2
d_gene: NA
CDR3aa: CASSLGPELHF
CDR3nt: TGTGCCAGCAGCTTAGGCCCAGAACTCCACTTT

j_gene: TRBJ1-2
abundance: many
v_gene: TRBV5-1
d_gene: NA
CDR3aa: CASSPVDYGYTF
CDR3nt: TGCGCCAGCAGCCCGGTGGACTATGGCTACACCTTC

j_gene: TRBJ2-6
abundance: NA
v_gene: TRBV12-3/TRBV12-4
d_gene: NA
CDR3aa: CASSLRRLPGSGANVLTF
CDR3nt: TGTGCCAGCAGTTTAAGGCGGCTTCCCGGCTCTGGGGCCAACGTCCTGACTTTC

j_gene: TRBJ2-2
abundance: NA
v_gene: TRBV19
d_gene: NA
CDR3aa: CASSNADSNAGELFF
CDR3nt: TGTGCCAGTAGCAACGCGGACTCGAACGCCGGGGAGCTGTTTTTT

j_gene: TRBJ1-1
abundance: NA
v_gene: TRBV20-1
d_gene: TRBD1
CDR3aa: CSAQKKPETQGAPSDRTEAFF
CDR3nt: TGCAGTGCCCAAAAGAAACCGGAGACCCAGGGGGCCCCCTCTGATAGGACTGAAGCTTTCTTT

j_gene: TRBJ1-1
abundance: few
v_gene: TRBV28
d_gene: NA
CDR3aa: CASSPLGGARAFF
CDR3nt: TGTGCCAGCAGTCCCCTTGGGGGGGCTCGGGCTTTCTTT

j_gene: TRBJ2-5
abundance: few
v_gene: TRBV6-2/TRBV6-3
d_gene: NA
CDR3aa: CASRPDRRETQYF
CDR3nt: TGTGCCAGCAGGCCCGACAGGCGGGAGACCCAGTACTTC

j_gene: TRBJ1-1
abundance: few
v_gene: TRBV28
d_gene: NA
CDR3aa: CASRQRLGAGTEAFF
CDR3nt: TGTGCCAGCAGGCAAAGATTAGGGGCTGGCACTGAAGCTTTCTTT

j_gene: TRBJ1-6
abundance: many
v_gene: TRBV27
d_gene: NA
CDR3aa: CASSLEVGFLNNSPLHF
CDR3nt: TGTGCCAGCAGTTTGGAGGTCGGATTCCTTAATAATTCACCCCTCCACTTT

j_gene: TRBJ2-2
abundance: NA
v_gene: TRBV5-5
d_gene: NA
CDR3aa: CASSSGMGPNTGELFF
CDR3nt: TGTGCCAGCAGCTCGGGCATGGGACCAAATACCGGGGAGCTGTTTTTT

j_gene: TRBJ2-1
abundance: many
v_gene: TRBV24-1
d_gene: NA
CDR3aa: CATSSPGLGYNEQFF
CDR3nt: TGTGCCACCAGTTCCCCGGGGCTGGGGTACAATGAGCAGTTCTTC

j_gene: TRBJ2-2
abundance: few
v_gene: TRBV12-3/TRBV12-4
d_gene: NA
CDR3aa: CASSLLILGGELFF
CDR3nt: TGTGCCAGCAGTTTACTTATACTTGGCGGGGAGCTGTTTTTT

j_gene: TRBJ1-2
abundance: many
v_gene: TRBV4-1
d_gene: NA
CDR3aa: CASSQVEDSRFYGYTF
CDR3nt: TGCGCCAGCAGCCAAGTGGAGGACAGCAGATTTTATGGCTACACCTTC

j_gene: TRBJ2-1
abundance: few
v_gene: TRBV10-3
d_gene: TRBD2
CDR3aa: CAISESLAGGVNEQFF
CDR3nt: TGTGCCATCAGTGAGTCCCTCGCGGGGGGGGTCAATGAGCAGTTCTTC

j_gene: TRBJ2-1
abundance: few
v_gene: TRBV20-1
d_gene: TRBD1
CDR3aa: CSAIPLRTGTGRNEQFF
CDR3nt: TGCAGTGCCATACCTCTTCGTACCGGGACAGGGAGGAATGAGCAGTTCTTC